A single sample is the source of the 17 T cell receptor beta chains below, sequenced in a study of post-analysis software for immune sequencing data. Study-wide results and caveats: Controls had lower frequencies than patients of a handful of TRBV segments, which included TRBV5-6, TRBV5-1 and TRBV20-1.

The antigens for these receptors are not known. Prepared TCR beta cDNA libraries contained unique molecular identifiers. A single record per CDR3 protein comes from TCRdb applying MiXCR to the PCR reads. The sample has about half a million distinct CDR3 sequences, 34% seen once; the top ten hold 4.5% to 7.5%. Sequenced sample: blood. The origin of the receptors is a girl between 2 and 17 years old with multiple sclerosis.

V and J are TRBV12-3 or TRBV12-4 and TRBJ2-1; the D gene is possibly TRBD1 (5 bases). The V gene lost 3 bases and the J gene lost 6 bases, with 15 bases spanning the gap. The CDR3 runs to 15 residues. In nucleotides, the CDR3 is TGTGCCAGCAGTTTTCCAGGGTCCCAACCCAATGAGCAGTTCTTC. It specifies CASSFPGSQPNEQFF.

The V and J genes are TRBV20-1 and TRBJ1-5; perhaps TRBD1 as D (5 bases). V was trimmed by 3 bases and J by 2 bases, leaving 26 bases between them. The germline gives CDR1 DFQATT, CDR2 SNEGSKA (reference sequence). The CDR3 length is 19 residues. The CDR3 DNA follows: TGCAGTGCTAGTCATCCCCTACCGGGACTCCTGCTCGGCAATCAGCCCCAGCATTTT. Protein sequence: CSASHPLPGLLLGNQPQHF.

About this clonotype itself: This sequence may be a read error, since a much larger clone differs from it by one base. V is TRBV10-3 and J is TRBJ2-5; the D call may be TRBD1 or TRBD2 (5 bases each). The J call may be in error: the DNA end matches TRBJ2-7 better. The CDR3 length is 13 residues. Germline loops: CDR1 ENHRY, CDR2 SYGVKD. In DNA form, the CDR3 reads TGTGCCATCGGTGAGGGGACGACCTACGAGCAGTACTTC. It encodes CAIGEGTTYEQYF.

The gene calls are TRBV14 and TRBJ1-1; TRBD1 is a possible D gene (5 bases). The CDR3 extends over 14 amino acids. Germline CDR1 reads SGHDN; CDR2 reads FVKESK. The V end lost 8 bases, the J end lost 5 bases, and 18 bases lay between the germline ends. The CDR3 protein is CASYLGGGATEAFF. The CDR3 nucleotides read TGTGCCAGCTACCTGGGGGGAGGGGCGACTGAAGCTTTCTTT. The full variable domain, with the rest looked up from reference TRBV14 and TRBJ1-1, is EAGVTQFPSHSVIEKGQTVTLRCDPISGHDNLYWYRRVMGKEIKFLLHFVKESKQDESGMPNNRFLAERTGGTYSTLKVQPAELEDSGVYFCASYLGGGATEAFFGQGTRLTVV.

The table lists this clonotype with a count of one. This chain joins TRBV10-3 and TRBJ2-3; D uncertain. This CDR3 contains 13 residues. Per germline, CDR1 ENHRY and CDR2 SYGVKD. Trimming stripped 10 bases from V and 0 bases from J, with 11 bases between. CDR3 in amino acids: CASSSPSTDTQYF. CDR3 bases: TGTGCCAGCAGCTCTCCCAGCACAGATACGCAGTATTTT.

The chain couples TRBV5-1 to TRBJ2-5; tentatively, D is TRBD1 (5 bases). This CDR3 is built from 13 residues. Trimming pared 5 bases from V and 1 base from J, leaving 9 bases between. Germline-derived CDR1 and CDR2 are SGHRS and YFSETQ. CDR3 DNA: TGCGCCAGCAGGCGACAGTTCCAAGAGACCCAGTACTTC. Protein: CASRRQFQETQYF.

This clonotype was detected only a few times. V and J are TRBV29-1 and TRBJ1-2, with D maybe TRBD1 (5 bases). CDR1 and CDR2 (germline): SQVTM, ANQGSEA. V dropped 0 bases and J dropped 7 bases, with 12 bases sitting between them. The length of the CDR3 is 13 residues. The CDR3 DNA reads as TGCAGCGTTGAAGATCTTGGGGGTTCTGGCTACACCTTC. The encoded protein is CSVEDLGGSGYTF.

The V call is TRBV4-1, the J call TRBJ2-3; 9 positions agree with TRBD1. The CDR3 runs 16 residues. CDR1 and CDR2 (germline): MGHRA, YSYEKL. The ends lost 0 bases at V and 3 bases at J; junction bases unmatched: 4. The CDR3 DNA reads TGCGCCAGCAGCCAAGAGACAGGGGGGATGACAGATACGCAGTATTTT. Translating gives CASSQETGGMTDTQYF.

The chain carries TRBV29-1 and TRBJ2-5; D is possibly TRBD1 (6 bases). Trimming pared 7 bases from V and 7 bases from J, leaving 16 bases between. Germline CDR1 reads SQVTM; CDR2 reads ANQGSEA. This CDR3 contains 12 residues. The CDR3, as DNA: TGCAGCGGTGTACAGGGTTTGGCGACCCAGTACTTC. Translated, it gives CSGVQGLATQYF.

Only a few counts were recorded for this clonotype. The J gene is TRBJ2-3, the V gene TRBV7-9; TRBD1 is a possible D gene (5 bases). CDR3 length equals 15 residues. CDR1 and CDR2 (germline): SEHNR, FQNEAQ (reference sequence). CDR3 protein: CAAEGVDGLWDTQYF. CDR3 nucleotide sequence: TGTGCTGCCGAAGGGGTCGACGGCTTGTGGGATACGCAGTATTTT.

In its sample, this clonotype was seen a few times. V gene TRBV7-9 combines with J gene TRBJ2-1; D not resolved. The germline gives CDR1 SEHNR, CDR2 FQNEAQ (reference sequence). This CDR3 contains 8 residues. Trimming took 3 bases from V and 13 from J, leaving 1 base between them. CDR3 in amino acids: CASSFQFF. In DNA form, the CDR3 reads TGTGCCAGCAGCTTTCAGTTCTTC.

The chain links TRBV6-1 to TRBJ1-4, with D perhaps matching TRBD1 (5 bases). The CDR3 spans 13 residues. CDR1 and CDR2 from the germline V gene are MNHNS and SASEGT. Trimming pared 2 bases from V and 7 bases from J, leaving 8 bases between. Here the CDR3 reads CASSEWDREKLFF. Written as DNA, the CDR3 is TGTGCCAGCAGTGAATGGGACCGTGAAAAACTGTTTTTT.

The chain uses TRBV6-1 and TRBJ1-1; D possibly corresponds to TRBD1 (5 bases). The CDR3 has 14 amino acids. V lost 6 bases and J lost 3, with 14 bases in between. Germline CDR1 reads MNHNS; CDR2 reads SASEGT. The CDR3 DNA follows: TGTGCCAGCAGCGACAGAACCTGGGACACTGAAGCTTTCTTT. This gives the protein CASSDRTWDTEAFF.

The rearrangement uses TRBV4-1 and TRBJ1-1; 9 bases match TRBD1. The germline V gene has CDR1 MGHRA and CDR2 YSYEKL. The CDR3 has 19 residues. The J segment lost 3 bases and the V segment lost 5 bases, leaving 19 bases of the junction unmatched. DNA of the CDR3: TGCGCCAGCAGCACACTCCCGGGACAGGGTGCGATTGGGGACACTGAAGCTTTCTTT. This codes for CASSTLPGQGAIGDTEAFF.

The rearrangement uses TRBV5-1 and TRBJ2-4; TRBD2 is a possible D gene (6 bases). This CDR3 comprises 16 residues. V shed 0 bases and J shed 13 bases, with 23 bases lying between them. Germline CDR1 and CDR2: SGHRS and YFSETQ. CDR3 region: CASSLAGLAGPGEQYF. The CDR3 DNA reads TGCGCCAGCAGCTTGGCCGGGCTGGCGGGACCTGGAGAGCAGTACTTC.

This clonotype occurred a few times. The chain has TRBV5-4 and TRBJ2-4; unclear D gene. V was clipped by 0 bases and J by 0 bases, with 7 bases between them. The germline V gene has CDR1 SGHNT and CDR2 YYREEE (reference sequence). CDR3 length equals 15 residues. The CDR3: CASSLVTRAKNIQYF. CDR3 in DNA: TGTGCCAGCAGCTTGGTAACCAGAGCCAAAAACATTCAGTACTTC.

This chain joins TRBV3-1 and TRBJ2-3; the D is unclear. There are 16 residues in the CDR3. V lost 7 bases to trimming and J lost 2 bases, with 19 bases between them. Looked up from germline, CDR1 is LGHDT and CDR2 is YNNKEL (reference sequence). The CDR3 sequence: CASTSQVSRLTDTQYF. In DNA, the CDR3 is TGTGCCAGCACCTCGCAGGTTAGCAGACTCACAGATACGCAGTATTTT.